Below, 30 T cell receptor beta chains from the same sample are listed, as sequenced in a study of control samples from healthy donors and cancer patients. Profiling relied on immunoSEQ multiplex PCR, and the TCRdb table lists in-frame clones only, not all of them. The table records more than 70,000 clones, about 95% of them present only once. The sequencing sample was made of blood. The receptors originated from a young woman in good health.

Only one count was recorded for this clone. The CDR3 here is CASNAGDRLLTNYGYTF. The CDR3 DNA is TGCGCCAGCAATGCCGGGGACCGACTACTAACTAACTATGGCTACACCTTC. This chain links TRBV5-1 with TRBJ1-2; D possibly corresponds to TRBD1 (5 bases). The CDR3 extends over 17 amino acids. Trimming removed 6 bases from V and 0 bases from J, with 21 bases in between. CDR1 and CDR2 from the germline V gene are SGHRS and YFSETQ.

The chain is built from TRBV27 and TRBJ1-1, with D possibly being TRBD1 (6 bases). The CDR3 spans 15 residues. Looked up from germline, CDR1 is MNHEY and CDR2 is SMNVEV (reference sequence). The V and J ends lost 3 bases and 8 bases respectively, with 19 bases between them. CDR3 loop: CASSFLGRRTEEAFF. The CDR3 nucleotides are TGTGCCAGCAGTTTTTTAGGCCGGCGGACAGAAGAAGCTTTCTTT.

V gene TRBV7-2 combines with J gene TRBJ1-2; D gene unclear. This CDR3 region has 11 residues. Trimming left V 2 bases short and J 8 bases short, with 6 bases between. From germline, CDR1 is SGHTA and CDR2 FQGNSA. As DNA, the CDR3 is TGTGCCAGCAGCTTATATCCCGGCTACACCTTC. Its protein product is CASSLYPGYTF. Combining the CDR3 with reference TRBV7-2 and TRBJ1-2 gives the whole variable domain GAGVSQSPSNKVTEKGKDVELRCDPISGHTALYWYRQSLGQGLEFLIYFQGNSAPDKSGLPSDRFSAERTGGSVSTLTIQRTQQEDSAVYLCASSLYPGYTFGSGTRLTVV.

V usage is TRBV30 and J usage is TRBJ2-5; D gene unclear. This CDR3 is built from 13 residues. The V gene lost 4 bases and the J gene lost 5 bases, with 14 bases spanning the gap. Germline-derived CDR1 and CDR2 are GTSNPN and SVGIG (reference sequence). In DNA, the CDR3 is TGTGCCTGGAACTTACGCCCGTCGGAGACCCAGTACTTC. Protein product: CAWNLRPSETQYF.

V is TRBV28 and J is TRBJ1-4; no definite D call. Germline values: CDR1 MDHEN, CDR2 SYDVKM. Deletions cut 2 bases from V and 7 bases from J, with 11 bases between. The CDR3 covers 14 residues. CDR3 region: CASSLGGRVEKLFF. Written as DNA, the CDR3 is TGTGCCAGCAGTTTAGGTGGAAGGGTTGAAAAACTGTTTTTT.

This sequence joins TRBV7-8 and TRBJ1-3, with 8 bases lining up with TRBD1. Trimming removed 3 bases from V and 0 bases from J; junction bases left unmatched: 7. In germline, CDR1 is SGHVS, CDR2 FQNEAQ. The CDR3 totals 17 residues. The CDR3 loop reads CASSFIPGQGSGNTIYF. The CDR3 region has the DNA TGTGCCAGCAGCTTTATTCCTGGACAGGGCTCTGGAAACACCATATATTTT.

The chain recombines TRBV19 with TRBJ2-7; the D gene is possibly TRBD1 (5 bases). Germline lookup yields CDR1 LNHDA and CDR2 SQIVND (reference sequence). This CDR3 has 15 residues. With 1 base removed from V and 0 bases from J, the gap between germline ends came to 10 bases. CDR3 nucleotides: TGTGCCAGTAGTATAGGCCACAGGAGCTCCTACGAGCAGTACTTC. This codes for CASSIGHRSSYEQYF.

The CDR3 loop is CASGQLNTGELFF. The CDR3, as DNA: TGTGCCAGCGGACAGCTGAACACCGGGGAGCTGTTTTTT. The genes are TRBV6-5 and TRBJ2-2; D may be TRBD1 (6 bases). Germline-derived CDR1 and CDR2 are MNHEY and SVGAGI. The CDR3 spans 13 residues. The V end was cut by 8 bases, the J end by 1 base, with 8 bases between.

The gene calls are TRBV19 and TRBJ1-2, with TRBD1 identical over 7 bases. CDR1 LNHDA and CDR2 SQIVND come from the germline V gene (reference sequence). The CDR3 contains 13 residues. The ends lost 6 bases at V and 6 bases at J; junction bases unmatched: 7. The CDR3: CASRTQGLDGYTF. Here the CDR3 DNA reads TGTGCCAGTAGGACACAGGGGTTGGATGGCTACACCTTC. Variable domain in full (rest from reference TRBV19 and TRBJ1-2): DGGITQSPKYLFRKEGQNVTLSCEQNLNHDAMYWYRQDPGQGLRLIYYSQIVNDFQKGDIAEGYSVSREKKESFPLTVTSAQKNPTAFYLCASRTQGLDGYTFGSGTRLTVV.

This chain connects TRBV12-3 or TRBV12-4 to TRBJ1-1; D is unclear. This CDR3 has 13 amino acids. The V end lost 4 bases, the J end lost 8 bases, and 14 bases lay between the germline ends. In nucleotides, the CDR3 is TGTGCCAGCAGTTACCCCGGGCCGGCGGAAGCTTTCTTT. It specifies CASSYPGPAEAFF.

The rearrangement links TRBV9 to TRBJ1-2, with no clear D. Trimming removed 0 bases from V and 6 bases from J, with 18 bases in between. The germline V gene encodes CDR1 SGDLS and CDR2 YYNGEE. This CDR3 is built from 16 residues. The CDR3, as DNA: TGTGCCAGCAGCGTAGAGCCAGGAGCTCTCAAGGATGGCTACACCTTC. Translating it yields CASSVEPGALKDGYTF. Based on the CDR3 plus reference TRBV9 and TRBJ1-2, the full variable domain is DSGVTQTPKHLITATGQRVTLRCSPRSGDLSVYWYQQSLDQGLQFLIQYYNGEERAKGNILERFSAQQFPDLHSELNLSSLELGDSALYFCASSVEPGALKDGYTFGSGTRLTVV.

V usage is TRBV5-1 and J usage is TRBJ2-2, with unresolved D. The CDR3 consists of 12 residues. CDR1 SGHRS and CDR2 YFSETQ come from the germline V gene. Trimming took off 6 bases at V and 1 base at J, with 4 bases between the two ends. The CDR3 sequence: CASMGNTGELFF. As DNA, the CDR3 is TGCGCCAGCATGGGGAACACCGGGGAGCTGTTTTTT.

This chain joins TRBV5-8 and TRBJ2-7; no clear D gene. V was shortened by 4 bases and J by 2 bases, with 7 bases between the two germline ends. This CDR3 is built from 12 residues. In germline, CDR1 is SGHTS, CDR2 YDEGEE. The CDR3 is CASSRAAYEQYF. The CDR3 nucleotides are TGTGCCAGCAGCCGGGCGGCCTACGAGCAGTACTTC. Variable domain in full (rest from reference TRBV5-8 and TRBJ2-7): EAGVTQSPTHLIKTRGQQATLRCSPISGHTSVYWYQQALGLGLQFLLWYDEGEERNRGNFPPRFSGRQFPNYSSELNVNALELEDSALYLCASSRAAYEQYFGPGTRLTVT.

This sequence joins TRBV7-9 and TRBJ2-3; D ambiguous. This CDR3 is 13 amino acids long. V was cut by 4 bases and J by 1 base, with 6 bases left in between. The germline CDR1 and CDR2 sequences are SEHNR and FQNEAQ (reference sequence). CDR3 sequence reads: CASSSARTDTQYF. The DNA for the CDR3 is TGTGCCAGCAGCTCCGCTCGCACAGATACGCAGTATTTT.

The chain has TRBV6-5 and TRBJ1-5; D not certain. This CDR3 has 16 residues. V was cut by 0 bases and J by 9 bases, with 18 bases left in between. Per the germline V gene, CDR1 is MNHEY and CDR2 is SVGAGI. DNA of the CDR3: TGTGCCAGCAGTTACTCGGATGTTGGGGTCTTGGGGCCCCAGCATTTT. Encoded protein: CASSYSDVGVLGPQHF.

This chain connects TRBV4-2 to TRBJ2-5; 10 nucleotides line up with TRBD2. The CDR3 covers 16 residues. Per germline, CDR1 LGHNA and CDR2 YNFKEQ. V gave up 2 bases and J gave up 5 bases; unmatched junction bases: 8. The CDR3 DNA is TGTGCCAGCAGCCAACAAGCGGGGGGGTTGGGGGAGACCCAGTACTTC. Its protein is CASSQQAGGLGETQYF.

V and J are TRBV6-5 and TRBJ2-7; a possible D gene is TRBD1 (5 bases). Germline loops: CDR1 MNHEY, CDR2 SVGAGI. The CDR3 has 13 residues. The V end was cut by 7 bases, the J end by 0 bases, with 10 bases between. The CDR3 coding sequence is TGTGCCAGCACCGGACAAGCCTCCTACGAGCAGTACTTC. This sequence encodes CASTGQASYEQYF.

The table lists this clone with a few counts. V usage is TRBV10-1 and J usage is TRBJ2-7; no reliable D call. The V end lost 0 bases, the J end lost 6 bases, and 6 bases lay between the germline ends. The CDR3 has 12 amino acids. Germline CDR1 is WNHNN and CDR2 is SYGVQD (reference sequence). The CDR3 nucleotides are TGCGCCAGCAGTGAGTCAGGGCGCGAGCAGTACTTC. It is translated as CASSESGREQYF.

CDR3 region: CASSMDRRTEAFF. CDR3 coding DNA: TGTGCCAGTAGTATGGACAGGAGGACTGAAGCTTTCTTT. The chain joins TRBV19 to TRBJ1-1; 7 bases align to TRBD1. Trimming at V came to 3 bases and at J to 5 bases, leaving 3 bases not matched to a gene. From germline, CDR1 is LNHDA and CDR2 SQIVND (reference sequence). The CDR3 totals 13 residues.

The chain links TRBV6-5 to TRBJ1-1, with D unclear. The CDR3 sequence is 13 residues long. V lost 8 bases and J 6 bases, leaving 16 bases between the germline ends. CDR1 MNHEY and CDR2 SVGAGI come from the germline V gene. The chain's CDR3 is CASCFATGAEAFF. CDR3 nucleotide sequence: TGTGCCAGCTGTTTCGCGACGGGAGCTGAAGCTTTCTTT.

The CDR3 reads CASSPGPTDTQYF. CDR3 nucleotides: TGTGCCAGCAGCCCCGGGCCCACAGATACGCAGTATTTT. The chain couples TRBV5-6 to TRBJ2-3, with D unclear. The V and J ends lost 4 bases and 2 bases respectively, with 8 bases between them. CDR3 length: 13 residues. Germline CDR1 is SGHDT and CDR2 is YYEEEE.

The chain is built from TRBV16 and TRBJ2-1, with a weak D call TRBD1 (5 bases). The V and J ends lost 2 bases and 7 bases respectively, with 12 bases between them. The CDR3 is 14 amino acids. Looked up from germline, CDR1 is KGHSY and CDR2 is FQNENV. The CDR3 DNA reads TGTGCCAGCAGCCAAAGCAGGGTTCGGAATGAGCAGTTCTTC. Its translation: CASSQSRVRNEQFF.

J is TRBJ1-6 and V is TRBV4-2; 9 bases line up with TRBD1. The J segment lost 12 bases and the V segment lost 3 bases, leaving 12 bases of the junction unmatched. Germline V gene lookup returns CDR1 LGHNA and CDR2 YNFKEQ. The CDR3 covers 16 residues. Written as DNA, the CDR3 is TGTGCCAGCAGCCAGACTGACAGGGGGAAATTCATACCCCTCCACTTT. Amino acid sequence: CASSQTDRGKFIPLHF.

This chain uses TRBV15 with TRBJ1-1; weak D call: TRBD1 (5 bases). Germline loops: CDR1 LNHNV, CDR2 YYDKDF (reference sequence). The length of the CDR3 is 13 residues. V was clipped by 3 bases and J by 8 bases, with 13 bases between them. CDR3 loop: CATSRRGREEAFF. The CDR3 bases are TGTGCCACCAGCAGGAGGGGACGGGAAGAAGCTTTCTTT. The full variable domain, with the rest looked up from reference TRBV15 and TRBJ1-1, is DAMVIQNPRYQVTQFGKPVTLSCSQTLNHNVMYWYQQKSSQAPKLLFHYYDKDFNNEADTPDNFQSRRPNTSFCFLDIRSPGLGDTAMYLCATSRRGREEAFFGQGTRLTVV.

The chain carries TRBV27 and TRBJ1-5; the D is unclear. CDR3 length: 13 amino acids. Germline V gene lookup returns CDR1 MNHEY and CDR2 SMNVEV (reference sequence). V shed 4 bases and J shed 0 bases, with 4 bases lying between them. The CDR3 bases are TGTGCCAGCAGTTCTTCTAGCAATCAGCCCCAGCATTTT. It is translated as CASSSSSNQPQHF.

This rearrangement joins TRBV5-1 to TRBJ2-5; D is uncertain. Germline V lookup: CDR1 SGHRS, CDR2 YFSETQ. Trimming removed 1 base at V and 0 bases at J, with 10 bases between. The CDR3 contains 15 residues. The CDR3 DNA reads TGCGCCAGCAGCTTGCAACCAGATTACCAAGAGACCCAGTACTTC. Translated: CASSLQPDYQETQYF.

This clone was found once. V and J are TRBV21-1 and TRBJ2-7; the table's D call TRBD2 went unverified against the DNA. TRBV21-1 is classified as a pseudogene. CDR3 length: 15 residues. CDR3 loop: CASSNERGSSYEQYF. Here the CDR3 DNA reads TGTGCCAGCAGCAATGAGCGGGGGAGCTCCTACGAGCAGTACTTC.

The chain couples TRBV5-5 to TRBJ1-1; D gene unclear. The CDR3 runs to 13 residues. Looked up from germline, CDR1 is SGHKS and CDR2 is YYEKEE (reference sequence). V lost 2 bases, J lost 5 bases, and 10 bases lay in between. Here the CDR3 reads CASSFSPATEAFF. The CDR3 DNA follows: TGTGCCAGCAGCTTTAGTCCCGCTACTGAAGCTTTCTTT. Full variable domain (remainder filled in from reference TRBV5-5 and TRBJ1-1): DAGVTQSPTHLIKTRGQQVTLRCSPISGHKSVSWYQQVLGQGPQFIFQYYEKEERGRGNFPDRFSARQFPNYSSELNVNALLLGDSALYLCASSFSPATEAFFGQGTRLTVV.

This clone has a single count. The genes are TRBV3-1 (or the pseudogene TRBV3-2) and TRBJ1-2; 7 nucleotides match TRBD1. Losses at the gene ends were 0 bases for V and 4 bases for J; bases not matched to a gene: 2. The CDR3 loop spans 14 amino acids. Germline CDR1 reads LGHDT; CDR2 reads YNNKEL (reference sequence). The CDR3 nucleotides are TGTGCCAGCAGCCAAGATGACAGGGTCTATGGCTACACCTTC. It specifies CASSQDDRVYGYTF.

The CDR3 nucleotides are TGCGCCAGCAGTCCGAGGGGGGAAGGCTACACCTTC. Translating gives CASSPRGEGYTF. V and J are TRBV5-1 and TRBJ1-2; tentative D call: TRBD1 (6 bases). V gave up 5 bases and J gave up 8 bases, with 13 bases separating them. Germline CDR1 reads SGHRS; CDR2 reads YFSETQ. CDR3 length: 12 amino acids.